The next 7 T cell receptor beta chains were all read from a single sample in a study of cytomegalovirus exposure and HLA in healthy donors. 13 Jbeta primers and 60 Vbeta primers were used for the PCR. The assay was immunoSEQ multiplex PCR, and TCRdb's table has in-frame clones only and misses some. The profile shows 150,000 to 160,000 clones, approximately 74% of them singletons. Sequencing used PBMCs. The receptors were sampled from a man aged 18 to 29 in good health and CMV-seronegative.

This chain joins TRBV4-3 and TRBJ1-5; D is ambiguous. From germline, CDR1 is LGHNA and CDR2 YSLEER. Trimming cost V 0 bases and J 4 bases, with 13 bases left between them. CDR3 length: 16 residues. The CDR3 nucleotides read TGCGCCAGCAGCCAAGAACCTAGCAGGAATAATCAGCCCCAGCATTTT. This gives the protein CASSQEPSRNNQPQHF.

V usage is TRBV10-3 and J usage is TRBJ1-5, with D perhaps matching TRBD1 (6 bases). The CDR3 sequence is 13 residues long. Trimming took 10 bases from V and 4 from J, leaving 14 bases between them. Germline CDR1 ENHRY, CDR2 SYGVKD. CDR3 DNA sequence: TGTGCCAGCAGGGGCGTAATTAATCAGCCCCAGCATTTT. Translated: CASRGVINQPQHF.

This clone was seen a few times. This chain uses TRBV29-1 with TRBJ1-4; TRBD1 might be the D (5 bases). V lost 1 base to trimming and J lost 7 bases, with 16 bases between them. Germline values: CDR1 SQVTM, CDR2 ANQGSEA. There are 15 residues in the CDR3. CDR3: CSVEVLQGGSEKLFF. The CDR3 nucleotides are TGCAGCGTTGAAGTTCTCCAGGGAGGAAGTGAAAAACTGTTTTTT.

V and J are TRBV2 and TRBJ2-5; 9 positions match TRBD1. V lost 4 bases and J lost 4; bases outside the gene matches: 7. The CDR3 has 15 residues. Germline V gene data show CDR1 as SNHLY and CDR2 as FYNNEI. The CDR3 DNA follows: TGTGCCAGCAGTGGCCCGGGACAGGGAACAGAGACCCAGTACTTC. Translation: CASSGPGQGTETQYF. Drawing the rest from reference TRBV2 and TRBJ2-5, the complete variable domain is EPEVTQTPSHQVTQMGQEVILRCVPISNHLYFYWYRQILGQKVEFLVSFYNNEISEKSEIFDDQFSVERPDGSNFTLKIRSTKLEDSAMYFCASSGPGQGTETQYFGPGTRLLVL.

This clone was seen just once. This chain uses TRBV5-1 with TRBJ1-2; D not certain. This CDR3 region has 15 residues. V dropped 0 bases and J dropped 2 bases, with 11 bases sitting between them. The V gene's germline CDR1 is SGHRS and CDR2 YFSETQ. CDR3 sequence reads: CASSLAPGYNYGYTF. CDR3 bases: TGCGCCAGCAGCTTGGCCCCAGGATACAACTATGGCTACACCTTC.

This rearrangement joins TRBV19 to TRBJ2-3; D uncertain. Trimming stripped 3 bases from V and 0 bases from J, with 10 bases between. This CDR3 has 15 residues. The germline CDR1 and CDR2 sequences are LNHDA and SQIVND (reference sequence). The CDR3 DNA sequence: TGTGCCAGTAGTATGCGGTATGTTAGCACAGATACGCAGTATTTT. It is translated as CASSMRYVSTDTQYF.

The V call is TRBV7-6, the J call TRBJ2-1; TRBD2 agrees at 11 bases. Germline trimming cut 3 bases from V and 7 bases from J; bases unmatched to any gene: 11. This CDR3 comprises 17 residues. Germline V lookup: CDR1 SGHVS, CDR2 FNYEAQ. Written as DNA, the CDR3 is TGTGCCAGCAGCTTTTCCCCTAGCGGGGGGCGGTGGAATGAGCAGTTCTTC. It codes for CASSFSPSGGRWNEQFF.